The table lists the clone carrying this TCR beta chain with many counts. Its matching antigen is unknown. These data are taken from a study of T cells after yellow fever vaccination. Points from the study as a whole: Most clones from primary vaccination resurfaced after the booster (about 95% CD4, less than 90% CD8).

Trimming took off 3 bases at V and 0 bases at J, with 5 bases between the two ends. Germline V CDR1 and CDR2: SQVTM, ANQGSEA. The CDR3 length is 12 residues. TCRdb ran MiXCR on the 5' RACE reads and lists one entry per CDR3 protein. The table records some 260,000 distinct CDR3 sequences, about 5.2% of them present only once. The starting material was CD4+ T cells sorted from PBMCs, obtained on the day of the yellow fever booster vaccination. This sequence was found in a man aged 18 to 29 who received the YFV17D yellow fever vaccine. The chain joins TRBV29-1 to TRBJ2-5; D remains unclear. The CDR3 coding sequence is TGCAGCGTTGACAAGTACCAAGAGACCCAGTACTTC. Translated: CSVDKYQETQYF.